Sequencing of this TCR beta chain was carried out in a study of shared clonotypes between healthy human individuals. In the study overall: Per-donor plates numbered three CD4 naive, three CD4 memory, two CD8 naive and one CD8 memory.

Study-level points and caveats: Few donors restricted represented genetic and exposure-history diversity. Researchers found naive subsets generally carried larger estimated richness than memory subsets.

The CDR3 runs 16 residues. Germline V gives CDR1 LGHNA, CDR2 YNFKEQ. V lost 1 base to trimming and J lost 1 base; unmatched junction nucleotides: 5. Each cell subset's genomic DNA was divided evenly among several immunoSEQ plates. The repertoire was sequenced with immunoSEQ multiplex PCR; TCRdb's copy has only in-frame clones and lacks some. The sample records 230,000 or so clones, 50% to 75% being singletons. As to this clone: What it binds is unknown.

This receptor was taken from a man aged 25-45 years in good health. Sequenced: memory CD4+ T cells sorted from blood. Subset in this sample: CD45RA-negative fraction. The chain employs TRBV4-2 and TRBJ1-1; TRBD1 aligns across 8 bases. CDR3: CASSQGGQGSNTEAFF. The CDR3 nucleotides read TGTGCCAGCAGCCAAGGAGGACAGGGCTCGAACACTGAAGCTTTCTTT.